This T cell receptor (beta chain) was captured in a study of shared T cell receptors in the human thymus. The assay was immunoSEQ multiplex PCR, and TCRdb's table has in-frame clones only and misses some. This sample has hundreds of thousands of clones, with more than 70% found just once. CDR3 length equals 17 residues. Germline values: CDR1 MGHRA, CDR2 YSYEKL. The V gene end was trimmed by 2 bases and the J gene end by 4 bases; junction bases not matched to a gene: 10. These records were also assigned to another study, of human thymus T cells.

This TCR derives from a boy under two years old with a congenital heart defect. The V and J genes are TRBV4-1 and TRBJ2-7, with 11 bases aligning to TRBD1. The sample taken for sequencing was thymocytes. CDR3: CASSQRQDRGPSYEQYF. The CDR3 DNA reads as TGCGCCAGCAGCCAACGCCAGGACAGGGGGCCATCATACGAGCAGTACTTC.